These 7 T cell receptor beta chains came from one sample sequenced in a study of blood T cell repertoires in COVID-19. Generated by immunoSEQ multiplex PCR, the TCRdb table keeps only in-frame clones and is missing some. This table holds fewer than 200,000 clones, around 89% found once. Sequenced material: peripheral blood. These TCRs come from a man aged 60-69 years with acute or convalescent COVID-19.

This clone appeared a single time. CDR3 amino acids: CASSLGWDSSGNTIYF. In DNA form, the CDR3 reads TGTGCCAGCAGCTTGGGGTGGGACAGCTCTGGAAACACCATATATTTT. This rearrangement joins TRBV5-6 to TRBJ1-3; 7 bases are a match to TRBD1. Germline V gene sequence: CDR1 SGHDT, CDR2 YYEEEE. The CDR3 consists of 16 residues. V gave up 0 bases and J gave up 0 bases; unmatched junction bases: 3.

Notes on this clone: A junction boundary mismatches the germline segment, possibly from a read error. CDR3: CAISESGGTGAFF. The CDR3 DNA reads TGTGCCATCAGTGAGTCCGGGGGAACTGGAGCTTTCTTT. J is TRBJ1-1 and V is TRBV10-3, with a tentative D call TRBD1 (5 bases). The CDR3 length is 13 residues. Germline CDR1 reads ENHRY; CDR2 reads SYGVKD.

This chain connects TRBV6-6 to TRBJ1-3; D is undetermined. V lost 0 bases and J lost 0, with 9 bases in between. This CDR3 spans 16 amino acids. Germline CDR1 reads MNHNY; CDR2 reads SVGAGI (reference sequence). CDR3 protein: CASSYSITRSGNTIYF. CDR3 nucleotide sequence: TGTGCCAGCAGTTACTCGATCACGCGCTCTGGAAACACCATATATTTT.

This CDR3 is CAISESVTGTEAFF. The CDR3 region has the DNA TGTGCCATCAGTGAGTCGGTGACAGGGACTGAAGCTTTCTTT. The rearrangement uses TRBV10-3 and TRBJ1-1; TRBD1 matches at 7 bases. The CDR3 extends over 14 amino acids. The junction had 3 bases not matched to a gene; V was cut back by 0 bases and J by 5 bases. Germline assignment: CDR1 ENHRY and CDR2 SYGVKD.

The chain recombines TRBV19 with TRBJ1-5; a possible D gene is TRBD1 (5 bases). V dropped 8 bases and J dropped 2 bases, with 19 bases sitting between them. The CDR3 contains 16 residues. Germline V gene lookup returns CDR1 LNHDA and CDR2 SQIVND (reference sequence). CDR3: CASDSAGVVGNQPQHF. The DNA for the CDR3 is TGTGCCAGTGATTCCGCGGGGGTGGTAGGCAATCAGCCCCAGCATTTT.

J is TRBJ2-7 and V is TRBV6-5, with 7 bases matching TRBD1. The CDR3 spans 13 residues. Germline V lookup: CDR1 MNHEY, CDR2 SVGAGI. V was clipped by 2 bases and J by 6 bases; unmatched bases: 4. CDR3 region: CASSYGPGGEQYV. The CDR3 DNA is TGTGCCAGCAGTTACGGCCCAGGGGGCGAGCAGTACGTC.

This sequence joins TRBV18 and TRBJ2-1; a weak D match, TRBD1 (5 bases). Trimming took off 2 bases at V and 5 bases at J, with 10 bases between the two ends. The CDR3 is 14 residues long. Germline loops: CDR1 KGHSH, CDR2 LQKENI. The CDR3 reads CASSPGALNNEQFF. In nucleotides, the CDR3 is TGTGCCAGCTCACCAGGGGCCCTAAACAATGAGCAGTTCTTC.